The present entry profiles one T cell receptor beta chain with its context. The antigen this receptor binds is unknown. Per-base quality was not reported, and no clone a single base away is much larger than it. As encoded in the germline V gene, CDR1 is MGHDK while CDR2 is SYGVNS. For this chain, trimming is 6 bases at the V end and 2 bases at the J end, and the number of junction bases without a gene match is 7. Inclusive of the bounding cysteine and phenylalanine, the CDR3 is 15 residues long. The entry retains the CDR3 DNA only, 45 bases that are in frame from base 1. The data originate from a study of technical replicates of blood from a few donors (dated 2017 in TCRdb). Libraries were made using the immunoSEQ multiplex PCR assay. TCRdb limited this immuneACCESS table to in-frame rearrangements with V and J called. A share of clones is missing; checked studies link under half to unresolved V genes, and the rest is unexplained. This sample comprises about 80,000 clones, around nine tenths of them detected only once. The ten top clones hold over 0.35% of the sample.

Sample: T cells isolated from PBMCs. The rearranged segments are TRBV25-1 and TRBJ2-3, with TRBD1 identical over 8 junction bases. The sequence came from a human donor in good health. The CDR3 in this case is CASSEDRVNTDTQYF. The DNA reads as follows: TGTGCCAGCAGCGAGGACAGGGTTAACACAGATACGCAGTATTTT.